These 12 T cell receptor beta chains were all obtained from the same sample, sequenced in a study of CD8+ T cells in alopecia areata. Extracted RNA was reverse transcribed into cDNA, the sequencing template. Profiling relied on immunoSEQ multiplex PCR, and the TCRdb table lists in-frame clones only, not all of them. The table records approximately 30,000 clones, roughly 50% of them present only once. Input material: NKG2D-high CD8+ T cells sorted from blood. These receptors came from a human donor with alopecia areata.

The genes are TRBV19 and TRBJ2-2; 9 bases match TRBD1. Germline values: CDR1 LNHDA, CDR2 SQIVND (reference sequence). The CDR3 has 16 amino acids. V was pared by 8 bases and J by 0 bases, with 7 bases of the junction left unmatched. CDR3 residues: CASSRWDRANTGELFF. CDR3 nucleotides: TGTGCCAGTTCCCGATGGGACAGGGCGAACACCGGGGAGCTGTTTTTT.

This chain connects TRBV27 to TRBJ1-2, with 9 bases identical to TRBD1. This CDR3 is 13 amino acids long. With 5 bases clipped from V and 5 bases from J, the junction kept 3 bases outside the gene matches. CDR1 is MNHEY and CDR2 is SMNVEV in the germline V gene (reference sequence). The CDR3 nucleotides are TGTGCCAGCAGTCCTGGACAGGGGTATGGCTACACCTTC. Translated, it gives CASSPGQGYGYTF.

The rearrangement links TRBV27 to TRBJ2-7; 10 nucleotides align to TRBD2. Germline CDR1 MNHEY, CDR2 SMNVEV (reference sequence). The trim removed 6 bases at V and 4 bases at J, leaving 9 bases unmatched. This CDR3 has 15 residues. DNA for the CDR3: TGTGCCAGCAGGATACAGCGGGAGGGCGGGTACGAGCAGTACTTC. Translated: CASRIQREGGYEQYF.

CDR3 sequence (DNA): TGCGCCAGCAGCCAAGCCGGCGGGGTGGGGTACGAGCAGTACTTC. Amino acids: CASSQAGGVGYEQYF. The chain couples TRBV4-1 to TRBJ2-7; D perhaps matches TRBD2 (6 bases). The germline V gene encodes CDR1 MGHRA and CDR2 YSYEKL. The V and J ends lost 1 base and 4 bases respectively, with 14 bases between them. CDR3 size: 15 residues.

The chain combines TRBV29-1 with TRBJ1-1, with a weak D call TRBD1 (6 bases). The CDR3 covers 17 residues. The V end lost 1 base, the J end lost 4 bases, and 22 bases lay between the germline ends. Germline V CDR1 and CDR2: SQVTM, ANQGSEA. The CDR3 loop is CSVEGLAGVQFGTEAFF. CDR3 DNA: TGCAGCGTTGAAGGGCTAGCAGGGGTGCAGTTTGGCACTGAAGCTTTCTTT.

This rearrangement joins TRBV5-1 to TRBJ2-7; the match to TRBD2 covers 7 bases. There are 16 residues in the CDR3. V lost 0 bases to trimming and J lost 0 bases; unmatched junction nucleotides: 6. The germline gives CDR1 SGHRS, CDR2 YFSETQ. CDR3 DNA: TGCGCCAGCAGCTTGGATCCAGCGGGGACCTCCTACGAGCAGTACTTC. It translates to CASSLDPAGTSYEQYF.

The chain couples TRBV7-9 to TRBJ2-7; D remains unclear. The germline V gene has CDR1 SEHNR and CDR2 FQNEAQ (reference sequence). The length of the CDR3 is 13 residues. Trimming pared 4 bases from V and 7 bases from J, leaving 14 bases between. In DNA form, the CDR3 reads TGTGCCAGCAGCTCACTTGGACCGCCAGAGCAGTACTTC. Translated: CASSSLGPPEQYF. Together with reference TRBV7-9 and TRBJ2-7, the CDR3 gives the full variable domain: DTGVSQNPRHKITKRGQNVTFRCDPISEHNRLYWYRQTLGQGPEFLTYFQNEAQLEKSRLLSDRFSAERPKGSFSTLEIQRTEQGDSAMYLCASSSLGPPEQYFGPGTRLTVT.

For the CDR3, the DNA is TGTGCCAGCGGACCAGCTCCACCCCTCCACTTT. Amino acids: CASGPAPPLHF. The gene calls are TRBV6-5 and TRBJ1-6; D gene ambiguous. V lost 8 bases to trimming and J lost 11 bases, with 10 bases between them. CDR3 length: 11 amino acids. Germline V gene data show CDR1 as MNHEY and CDR2 as SVGAGI.

The chain recombines TRBV7-2 with TRBJ2-7; D is perhaps TRBD1 (5 bases). The CDR3 is made up of 11 amino acids. Trimming cost V 5 bases and J 7 bases, with 9 bases left between them. Germline V CDR1 and CDR2: SGHTA, FQGNSA. CDR3 bases: TGTGCCAGCAGCATGGGGCGAGAGCAGTACTTC. Its protein is CASSMGREQYF.

CDR3 region: CASSLVSQGYNEQFF. Written as DNA, the CDR3 is TGTGCCAGCAGCTTAGTTTCACAGGGGTACAATGAGCAGTTCTTC. This chain links TRBV13 with TRBJ2-1, with 7 bases matching TRBD1. The CDR3 has 15 amino acids. Losses at the gene ends were 1 base for V and 4 bases for J; bases not matched to a gene: 4. The germline V gene encodes CDR1 PRHDT and CDR2 FYEKMQ (reference sequence). The full variable domain, in which reference TRBV13 and TRBJ2-1 provide the parts outside the CDR3, is AAGVIQSPRHLIKEKRETATLKCYPIPRHDTVYWYQQGPGQDPQFLISFYEKMQSDKGSIPDRFSAQQFSDYHSELNMSSLELGDSALYFCASSLVSQGYNEQFFGPGTRLTVL.

In its sample, this clone was seen once. The DNA for the CDR3 is TGTGCCAGCAGCCAAAGCGGGGCGAACACCGGGGAGCTGTTTTTT. This translates into CASSQSGANTGELFF. This chain uses TRBV7-3 with TRBJ2-2, with 7 positions matching TRBD2. Germline-derived CDR1 and CDR2 are SGHTA and FQGTGA. This CDR3 contains 15 residues. Trimming removed 5 bases from V and 0 bases from J; junction bases left unmatched: 3. The full variable domain, with the rest looked up from reference TRBV7-3 and TRBJ2-2, is GAGVSQTPSNKVTEKGKYVELRCDPISGHTALYWYRQSLGQGPEFLIYFQGTGAADDSGLPNDRFFAVRPEGSVSTLKIQRTERGDSAVYLCASSQSGANTGELFFGEGSRLTVL.

This chain connects TRBV28 to TRBJ2-6; TRBD1 agrees at 9 bases. V dropped 5 bases and J dropped 0; count of bases not matched to a gene: 8. The CDR3 runs to 18 residues. In germline, CDR1 is MDHEN, CDR2 SYDVKM. The CDR3 loop reads CASSKRDRAYSGANVLTF. CDR3 bases: TGTGCCAGCAGTAAAAGGGACAGGGCTTACTCTGGGGCCAACGTCCTGACTTTC.